This note documents a single T cell receptor beta chain sequence. Its cognate antigen is unknown. The data stem from a study of CD8+CD57+ T cells in acquired aplastic anemia. Background on the study: Sorted CD4+ and CD8+ cells gave an average of 3.2 ug of DNA. Among healthy donors, CD4+ cells averaged approximately 11 million reads. General study findings and limits: Patients and controls shared under 35 CD8+ CDR3 sequences, highly expressed in patients.

Profiling that covered TCR beta VDJ and CDR3 relied on genomic DNA as its template. TCRdb re-derived calls from the reads in MiXCR, one entry per CDR3 protein. The sample contains 150,000 to 200,000 distinct CDR3 sequences, 63% of which appear only once. CDR1 is SGDLS and CDR2 is YYNGEE in the germline V gene. The CDR3 consists of 11 residues. V gave up 4 bases and J gave up 8 bases, with 6 bases separating them. This chain joins TRBV9 and TRBJ2-2; D is unclear. Sample: sorted CD4+, CD8+, or CD8+CD57+ T cells (not recorded which) from PBMCs. The TCR sequence derives from a human donor in good health. In DNA, the CDR3 is TGTGCCAGCAGCACCTCGGGGGAGCTGTTTTTT. Protein product: CASSTSGELFF. The complete variable domain, with remaining parts taken from reference TRBV9 and TRBJ2-2, reads DSGVTQTPKHLITATGQRVTLRCSPRSGDLSVYWYQQSLDQGLQFLIQYYNGEERAKGNILERFSAQQFPDLHSELNLSSLELGDSALYFCASSTSGELFFGEGSRLTVL.